Below, one T cell receptor (beta chain) is given with its context. The sample originates from a study of blood T cell repertoires in COVID-19. Study in general: The United States, Italy and Spain were the sources of the acute and convalescent COVID-19 samples. PBMCs, B-cell-depleted T cells, or T cells provided the cDNA or gDNA that made up the material.

CDR1 and CDR2 from the germline V gene are KGHSH and LQKENI. The V gene lost 5 bases and the J gene lost 5 bases, with 13 bases spanning the gap. The CDR3 spans 14 residues. Original handling: Nucleated cell number was recorded as an estimate derived from reference gene primer amplification. Assay: immunoSEQ multiplex PCR; the TCRdb copy retains only in-frame clones and omits some. Clonal size and the V and J genes are those of that table, whereas D and trimming came from the DNA. Here the sample spans more than 400,000 clones, around 85% being singletons. This receptor was taken from a human donor in a cohort sampled during active COVID-19. Sequencing was carried out using peripheral blood. The chain is built from TRBV18 and TRBJ1-5, with a weak D call TRBD1 (5 bases). CDR3 sequence (DNA): TGTGCCAGCTCAACGCAGGGAAAGGATCAGCCCCAGCATTTT. Its translation is CASSTQGKDQPQHF.